Listed here are 31 T cell receptor beta chains from one sample, sequenced in a study of CD8 T cells in ankylosing spondylitis (dated by TCRdb to the late 2010s). Libraries were prepared through 5' RACE. Instrument on record: Illumina HiSeq 2500. The public reads were quality trimmed at Q25 with fastp and then assembled into clones with MiXCR by TCRdb, keeping productive beta chains. Rows with a matching CDR3 protein are joined into one entry that keeps the most common DNA and genes. Here the sample has approximately 290,000 distinct CDR3 sequences; around 20% occur a single time. Jointly, the top ten make up under 4% of the sample. What was sequenced was blood, either unsorted or a sorted T cell fraction (not recorded which). The receptors stem from a female donor with ankylosing spondylitis or in good health (not recorded which).

A few counts support this clonotype. The V gene is TRBV12-3 or TRBV12-4, the J gene TRBJ2-2; 9 positions match TRBD2. This CDR3 spans 15 amino acids. The ends lost 6 bases at V and 7 bases at J; junction bases unmatched: 9. The CDR3 DNA is TGTGCCAGCAGGATTAGCGGGAGTCAGGTCGGGGAGCTGTTTTTT. This codes for CASRISGSQVGELFF.

V usage is TRBV5-1 and J usage is TRBJ1-2; a possible D gene is TRBD1 (6 bases). Germline CDR1 and CDR2: SGHRS and YFSETQ. Trimming left V 3 bases short and J 0 bases short, with 9 bases between. The CDR3 covers 14 residues. For the CDR3, the DNA is TGCGCCAGCAGCTGGACAGCTACTAACTATGGCTACACCTTC. Encoded protein: CASSWTATNYGYTF.

This chain connects TRBV10-3 to TRBJ2-1; 8 positions match TRBD2. In germline, CDR1 is ENHRY, CDR2 SYGVKD. Losses at the gene ends were 7 bases for V and 0 bases for J; bases not matched to a gene: 11. The CDR3 covers 17 residues. DNA for the CDR3: TGTGCCATCACGGCCGGGAGGGCCTCTAGCTCCTACAATGAGCAGTTCTTC. This encodes CAITAGRASSSYNEQFF.

This clonotype was seen more than once but under ten times. The chain carries TRBV28 and TRBJ2-1; D remains ambiguous. V lost 6 bases, J lost 6 bases, and 12 bases lay in between. This CDR3 has 13 residues. The germline gives CDR1 MDHEN, CDR2 SYDVKM. CDR3 in amino acids: CASSPGPPNEQFF. In DNA form, the CDR3 reads TGTGCCAGCAGCCCAGGCCCCCCCAATGAGCAGTTCTTC.

This clonotype has a handful of counts. This chain joins TRBV7-9 and TRBJ2-1; 10 nucleotides match TRBD2. The germline gives CDR1 SEHNR, CDR2 FQNEAQ (reference sequence). The CDR3 runs 16 residues. The V gene end was trimmed by 5 bases and the J gene end by 9 bases; junction bases not matched to a gene: 13. The CDR3 DNA reads TGTGCCAGCAGCATGTCCACAGCGGGAGGGCCCGGTGAGCAGTTCTTC. This sequence encodes CASSMSTAGGPGEQFF.

The J gene is TRBJ1-3, the V gene TRBV5-1, with no clear D. In germline, CDR1 is SGHRS, CDR2 YFSETQ. The CDR3 contains 18 residues. V was pared by 1 base and J by 0 bases, with 17 bases between. The CDR3 sequence is CASSLSPQDGDSGNTIYF. In nucleotides, the CDR3 is TGCGCCAGCAGCTTGTCACCGCAAGACGGAGACTCTGGAAACACCATATATTTT.

This clonotype occurred a few times. The rearrangement uses TRBV3-1 and TRBJ1-2, with D hard to call. CDR1 is LGHDT, CDR2 YNNKEL, per germline (reference sequence). Trimming removed 0 bases from V and 8 bases from J, with 7 bases in between. This CDR3 contains 12 residues. The CDR3 here is CASSQEGRGYTF. For the CDR3, the DNA is TGTGCCAGCAGCCAAGAGGGTAGGGGCTACACCTTC.

The chain uses TRBV12-3 or TRBV12-4 and TRBJ2-2; 12 bases are a match to TRBD2. V lost 3 bases to trimming and J lost 2 bases; unmatched junction nucleotides: 4. This CDR3 is 17 amino acids long. The CDR3 loop reads CASSLTSGGLNTGELFF. As DNA, the CDR3 is TGTGCCAGCAGTTTGACTAGCGGGGGACTTAACACCGGGGAGCTGTTTTTT.

The genes are TRBV5-3 and TRBJ2-6; D is undetermined. TRBV5-3 is annotated as an ORF whose role is uncertain. CDR3 length equals 17 residues. V gave up 10 bases and J gave up 2 bases, with 22 bases separating them. The CDR3 is CAGGDLPSDAGANVLTF. The CDR3 DNA sequence: TGTGCCGGTGGGGATCTACCTTCAGATGCTGGGGCCAACGTCCTGACTTTC.

This chain joins TRBV10-3 and TRBJ2-7; D is undetermined. The CDR3 consists of 16 residues. V shed 0 bases and J shed 0 bases, with 12 bases lying between them. Per germline, CDR1 ENHRY and CDR2 SYGVKD. This chain's CDR3 is CAISESGLKSSYEQYF. The CDR3, as DNA: TGTGCCATCAGTGAGTCGGGGTTGAAAAGCTCCTACGAGCAGTACTTC.

This clonotype was recorded a few times. The CDR3, as DNA: TGTGCCAGCAGCCCCCAATCCGGACAAGTCTACGAGCAGTACTTC. As protein: CASSPQSGQVYEQYF. This sequence joins TRBV7-6 and TRBJ2-7; perhaps TRBD1 as D (5 bases). Germline values: CDR1 SGHVS, CDR2 FNYEAQ. The CDR3 covers 15 residues. V shed 5 bases and J shed 3 bases, with 17 bases lying between them.

This clonotype was seen a few times. The chain joins TRBV29-1 to TRBJ2-3; 10 nucleotides align to TRBD2. Unmatched junction bases numbered 7, after V lost 5 bases and J lost 5 bases. CDR3 length: 14 amino acids. Germline V gene data show CDR1 as SQVTM and CDR2 as ANQGSEA. CDR3 sequence reads: CSVFVASGRDTQYF. The CDR3 DNA reads TGCAGCGTTTTCGTAGCTAGCGGGAGAGATACGCAGTATTTT.

This clonotype was seen a few times. This chain's CDR3 is CATSLDGGAETQYF. For the CDR3, the DNA is TGTGCCACCAGTCTAGACGGTGGGGCGGAGACCCAGTACTTC. The chain is built from TRBV24-1 and TRBJ2-5; a possible D gene is TRBD1 (5 bases). CDR3 size: 14 residues. V was trimmed by 6 bases and J by 5 bases, leaving 15 bases between them. Germline loops: CDR1 KGHDR, CDR2 SFDVKD.

This clonotype was seen more than once but under ten times. This rearrangement joins TRBV20-1 to TRBJ1-5; D not resolved. Germline lookup yields CDR1 DFQATT and CDR2 SNEGSKA (reference sequence). There are 13 residues in the CDR3. Trimming stripped 2 bases from V and 6 bases from J, with 11 bases between. The CDR3 protein is CSARMGSGQPQHF. The CDR3 DNA sequence: TGCAGTGCTAGAATGGGGTCGGGTCAGCCCCAGCATTTT.

This clonotype was seen more than once but under ten times. The J gene is TRBJ2-2, the V gene TRBV20-1, with D uncertain. Germline CDR1 and CDR2: DFQATT and SNEGSKA (reference sequence). The length of the CDR3 is 15 residues. Trimming stripped 0 bases from V and 1 base from J, with 9 bases between. In DNA form, the CDR3 reads TGCAGTGCTAGAGATTGGTTAGAGAACACCGGGGAGCTGTTTTTT. Its protein is CSARDWLENTGELFF.

The chain uses TRBV7-9 and TRBJ1-2, with no clear D. V was pared by 3 bases and J by 2 bases, with 7 bases between. Per the germline V gene, CDR1 is SEHNR and CDR2 is FQNEAQ (reference sequence). This CDR3 is built from 13 residues. Here the CDR3 reads CASSLNGNYGYTF. The CDR3 DNA sequence: TGTGCCAGCAGCTTGAACGGAAACTATGGCTACACCTTC.

This clonotype has just a few counts. The rearrangement joins TRBV7-2 to TRBJ1-1; 7 bases match TRBD1. The CDR3 contains 16 residues. Per the germline V gene, CDR1 is SGHTA and CDR2 is FQGNSA. V shed 5 bases, J shed 4 bases, and the junction held 13 bases outside the gene matches. The CDR3 DNA reads as TGTGCCAGCAGCGATTTCCACAGGGGAGGTAGCACTGAAGCTTTCTTT. It encodes CASSDFHRGGSTEAFF.

The chain links TRBV20-1 to TRBJ2-1; D call uncertain. Germline CDR1 DFQATT, CDR2 SNEGSKA (reference sequence). Deletions cut 5 bases from V and 8 bases from J, with 10 bases between. The CDR3 runs to 11 residues. CDR3 nucleotides: TGCAGTGCTGTTTGGAGCCATGAGCAGTTCTTC. It codes for CSAVWSHEQFF.

This clonotype came up a few times. The rearrangement links TRBV20-1 to TRBJ2-1; 7 bases match TRBD2. The germline V gene has CDR1 DFQATT and CDR2 SNEGSKA (reference sequence). V lost 0 bases and J lost 9; bases outside the gene matches: 17. The length of the CDR3 is 17 residues. CDR3 loop: CSARDLWRGRPRGEQFF. The CDR3 region has the DNA TGCAGTGCTAGAGATCTCTGGCGCGGGAGACCAAGGGGTGAGCAGTTCTTC.

This chain joins TRBV6-5 and TRBJ2-7; possibly TRBD1 for D (6 bases). Germline V gives CDR1 MNHEY, CDR2 SVGAGI. The CDR3 runs to 15 residues. V lost 2 bases to trimming and J lost 3 bases, with 14 bases between them. The CDR3 DNA follows: TGTGCCAGCAGTTACAACTCGGACAGCTACTACGAGCAGTACTTC. Protein sequence: CASSYNSDSYYEQYF.

The rearrangement joins TRBV4-1 to TRBJ2-1; the D is unclear. The V end was cut by 3 bases, the J end by 5 bases, with 14 bases between. Germline V gives CDR1 MGHRA, CDR2 YSYEKL. This CDR3 comprises 15 residues. CDR3 sequence: CASSHSIGGDNEQFF. As DNA, the CDR3 is TGCGCCAGCAGCCACAGCATTGGCGGAGACAATGAGCAGTTCTTC.

This clonotype showed up just once. The CDR3 DNA reads as TGTGCCAGCAGTGAAATCGCCCGGGGAAAACTGTTTTTT. Translated, it gives CASSEIARGKLFF. V is TRBV2 and J is TRBJ1-4; unclear D gene. The CDR3 is 13 amino acids. Germline V lookup: CDR1 SNHLY, CDR2 FYNNEI. The germline V and J ends were trimmed by 2 bases and 10 bases, with 11 bases remaining between them. The whole variable domain, filled in from reference TRBV2 and TRBJ1-4, reads EPEVTQTPSHQVTQMGQEVILRCVPISNHLYFYWYRQILGQKVEFLVSFYNNEISEKSEIFDDQFSVERPDGSNFTLKIRSTKLEDSAMYFCASSEIARGKLFFGSGTQLSVL.

The gene calls are TRBV6-2 or TRBV6-3 and TRBJ2-1; 12 bases fit TRBD2. The CDR3 length is 13 residues. With V trimmed by 2 bases and J by 13 bases, 3 bases remained unmatched. CDR1 and CDR2 from the germline V gene are MNHEY and SVGEGT. The CDR3 region has the DNA TGTGCCAGCAGTTACGGGACTAGCGGGTCCCAGTTCTTC. It specifies CASSYGTSGSQFF.

This rearrangement joins TRBV10-3 to TRBJ1-1; perhaps TRBD1 as D (6 bases). The V and J ends lost 7 bases and 11 bases respectively, with 14 bases between them. Per germline, CDR1 ENHRY and CDR2 SYGVKD. The CDR3 contains 11 residues. DNA for the CDR3: TGTGCCATCACAACTGGGGGGGCGGCTTTCTTT. Translating gives CAITTGGAAFF.

A few counts support this clonotype. This chain links TRBV19 with TRBJ1-4; D ambiguous. The germline gives CDR1 LNHDA, CDR2 SQIVND (reference sequence). This CDR3 region has 15 residues. V was cut by 7 bases and J by 0 bases, with 12 bases left in between. The CDR3 protein is CASTVSFATNEKLFF. Written as DNA, the CDR3 is TGTGCCAGTACGGTCAGCTTTGCAACTAATGAAAAACTGTTTTTT. The variable domain in full, with the rest retrieved from reference TRBV19 and TRBJ1-4, is DGGITQSPKYLFRKEGQNVTLSCEQNLNHDAMYWYRQDPGQGLRLIYYSQIVNDFQKGDIAEGYSVSREKKESFPLTVTSAQKNPTAFYLCASTVSFATNEKLFFGSGTQLSVL.

This clonotype has a count of ten or more. The chain links TRBV4-2 to TRBJ1-1; a possible D gene is TRBD1 (5 bases). The CDR3 loop spans 14 amino acids. The germline gives CDR1 LGHNA, CDR2 YNFKEQ. V gave up 1 base and J gave up 1 base, with 7 bases separating them. The CDR3, as DNA: TGTGCCAGCAGCCAAGCCGGGGCGAACACTGAAGCTTTCTTT. This sequence encodes CASSQAGANTEAFF.

This clonotype has only a few counts. The chain recombines TRBV5-6 with TRBJ2-4; D unresolved. The V gene's germline CDR1 is SGHDT and CDR2 YYEEEE. The CDR3 length is 14 residues. V lost 2 bases and J lost 0, with 6 bases in between. The CDR3 coding sequence is TGTGCCAGCAGCTTTTGGTTAGCCAAAAACATTCAGTACTTC. Translated: CASSFWLAKNIQYF.

V gene TRBV12-3 or TRBV12-4 combines with J gene TRBJ1-2; 7 bases match TRBD1. V dropped 2 bases and J dropped 8; count of bases not matched to a gene: 8. The CDR3 loop spans 14 amino acids. The CDR3 nucleotides are TGTGCCAGCAGTTTACACAGGGGAAAAGAGGGCTACACCTTC. Its protein product is CASSLHRGKEGYTF.

This clonotype has just a few counts. The chain is built from TRBV2 and TRBJ2-7, with TRBD1 matching 7 bases. The CDR3 is 14 amino acids. V dropped 6 bases and J dropped 2; count of bases not matched to a gene: 7. Germline CDR1 and CDR2: SNHLY and FYNNEI. The CDR3 loop is CASREQGQAYEQYF. CDR3 sequence (DNA): TGTGCCAGCAGAGAGCAAGGACAGGCCTACGAGCAGTACTTC.

The sample holds a few counts of this clonotype. J is TRBJ2-7 and V is TRBV6-5; 12 bases fit TRBD2. V gave up 7 bases and J gave up 8 bases; unmatched junction bases: 9. The CDR3 extends over 14 amino acids. Germline lookup yields CDR1 MNHEY and CDR2 SVGAGI. The CDR3 DNA reads as TGTGCCAGCACCGAGGGGCTAGCGGGAGGGAAGCAGTACTTC. Translation: CASTEGLAGGKQYF.

The J gene is TRBJ2-2, the V gene TRBV29-1; D uncertain. Germline lookup yields CDR1 SQVTM and CDR2 ANQGSEA. The CDR3 is made up of 12 amino acids. V was trimmed by 3 bases and J by 5 bases, leaving 7 bases between them. CDR3 amino acids: CSVERTTGELFF. The CDR3 coding sequence is TGCAGCGTTGAGCGGACGACCGGGGAGCTGTTTTTT.